This T cell receptor beta chain was recovered during a study of beta chain features in type 1 diabetes. The study, taken as a whole, reports: A moderate, significant TCRB CDR3 shortening appeared in type 1 diabetes across four CD4+ subsets. The study found that naive, central memory and Treg TCRB repertoires appeared more similar in patients than in healthy donors.

V was trimmed by 6 bases and J by 0 bases, leaving 15 bases between them. The germline CDR1 and CDR2 sequences are MNHNS and SASEGT. This CDR3 is built from 15 residues. The isolated RNA, all of it, was reverse transcribed, so expressed TCRB transcripts were what got sequenced. Sequencing used immunoSEQ multiplex PCR; TCRdb keeps in-frame clones, though not all of them. This sample has about 220,000 clones, with roughly a tenth found just once. As regards this clone: The antigen remains unidentified.

Sample: central memory CD4+ T cells from blood. The clonotype originates from a man aged 18 to 29 in good health. This chain joins TRBV6-1 and TRBJ2-7; the D gene is possibly TRBD1 (5 bases). CDR3 bases: TGTGCCAGCAGACCCGACAGTGGTCACTCCTACGAGCAGTACTTC. Translation gives CASRPDSGHSYEQYF.